This entry lists 5 T cell receptor beta chains sequenced from one sample in a study of T-cell reconstitution after alpha-beta-depleted transplantation in children. For TCRbeta, the library was prepared with unique molecular identifiers. TCRdb independently ran MiXCR on the PCR reads; one entry per CDR3 protein. The table lists hundreds of thousands of distinct CDR3 sequences, roughly a tenth of them singletons. Source: PBMCs, taken before TCRalphabeta/CD19-depleted stem cell transplant. These TCRs come from a boy in the first two years of life with acute myeloid leukemia, due to receive a stem cell transplant.

This clonotype has a handful of counts. The chain uses TRBV7-9 and TRBJ1-5; D not certain. The CDR3 consists of 15 residues. Germline values: CDR1 SEHNR, CDR2 FQNEAQ (reference sequence). Trimming pared 6 bases from V and 5 bases from J, leaving 17 bases between. The CDR3 region is CASSSGSVGDQPQHF. CDR3 in DNA: TGTGCCAGCAGTAGTGGTTCTGTCGGGGATCAGCCCCAGCATTTT.

Note on this clonotype: Compared with germline, one end of the junction differs, possibly owing to a read error. This rearrangement joins TRBV20-1 to TRBJ2-1, with 7 bases aligning to TRBD2. The CDR3 loop spans 15 amino acids. Germline CDR1 reads DFQATT; CDR2 reads SNEGSKA (reference sequence). The CDR3 here is CCARSGGSSYNEQFF. DNA for the CDR3: TGCTGTGCTAGATCCGGGGGGAGCTCCTACAATGAGCAGTTCTTC.

This clonotype was observed many times. Written as DNA, the CDR3 is TGCGCCAGCAGCTTGGCCGGAGGGAGCACCACAGATACGCAGTATTTT. Translating it yields CASSLAGGSTTDTQYF. The chain has TRBV5-1 and TRBJ2-3; a weak D match, TRBD2 (6 bases). CDR3 length: 16 residues. Deletions cut 0 bases from V and 2 bases from J, with 13 bases between. Germline values: CDR1 SGHRS, CDR2 YFSETQ.

This clonotype showed up many times. This chain connects TRBV7-9 to TRBJ2-7; D unresolved. Germline CDR1 and CDR2: SEHNR and FQNEAQ (reference sequence). This CDR3 comprises 14 residues. V was shortened by 5 bases and J by 0 bases, with 11 bases between the two germline ends. The CDR3 sequence is CASSPSRDSYEQYF. The CDR3 bases are TGTGCCAGCAGCCCATCCCGAGACTCCTACGAGCAGTACTTC.

This clonotype was observed at least ten times. The chain joins TRBV30 to TRBJ2-5; D unclear. Trimming shortened V by 3 bases and J by 1 base, and 3 bases separated the two germline ends. CDR1 is GTSNPN, CDR2 SVGIG, per germline (reference sequence). This CDR3 is 11 amino acids long. CDR3 protein: CAWSSQETQYF. The CDR3 DNA sequence: TGTGCCTGGAGCAGCCAAGAGACCCAGTACTTC.